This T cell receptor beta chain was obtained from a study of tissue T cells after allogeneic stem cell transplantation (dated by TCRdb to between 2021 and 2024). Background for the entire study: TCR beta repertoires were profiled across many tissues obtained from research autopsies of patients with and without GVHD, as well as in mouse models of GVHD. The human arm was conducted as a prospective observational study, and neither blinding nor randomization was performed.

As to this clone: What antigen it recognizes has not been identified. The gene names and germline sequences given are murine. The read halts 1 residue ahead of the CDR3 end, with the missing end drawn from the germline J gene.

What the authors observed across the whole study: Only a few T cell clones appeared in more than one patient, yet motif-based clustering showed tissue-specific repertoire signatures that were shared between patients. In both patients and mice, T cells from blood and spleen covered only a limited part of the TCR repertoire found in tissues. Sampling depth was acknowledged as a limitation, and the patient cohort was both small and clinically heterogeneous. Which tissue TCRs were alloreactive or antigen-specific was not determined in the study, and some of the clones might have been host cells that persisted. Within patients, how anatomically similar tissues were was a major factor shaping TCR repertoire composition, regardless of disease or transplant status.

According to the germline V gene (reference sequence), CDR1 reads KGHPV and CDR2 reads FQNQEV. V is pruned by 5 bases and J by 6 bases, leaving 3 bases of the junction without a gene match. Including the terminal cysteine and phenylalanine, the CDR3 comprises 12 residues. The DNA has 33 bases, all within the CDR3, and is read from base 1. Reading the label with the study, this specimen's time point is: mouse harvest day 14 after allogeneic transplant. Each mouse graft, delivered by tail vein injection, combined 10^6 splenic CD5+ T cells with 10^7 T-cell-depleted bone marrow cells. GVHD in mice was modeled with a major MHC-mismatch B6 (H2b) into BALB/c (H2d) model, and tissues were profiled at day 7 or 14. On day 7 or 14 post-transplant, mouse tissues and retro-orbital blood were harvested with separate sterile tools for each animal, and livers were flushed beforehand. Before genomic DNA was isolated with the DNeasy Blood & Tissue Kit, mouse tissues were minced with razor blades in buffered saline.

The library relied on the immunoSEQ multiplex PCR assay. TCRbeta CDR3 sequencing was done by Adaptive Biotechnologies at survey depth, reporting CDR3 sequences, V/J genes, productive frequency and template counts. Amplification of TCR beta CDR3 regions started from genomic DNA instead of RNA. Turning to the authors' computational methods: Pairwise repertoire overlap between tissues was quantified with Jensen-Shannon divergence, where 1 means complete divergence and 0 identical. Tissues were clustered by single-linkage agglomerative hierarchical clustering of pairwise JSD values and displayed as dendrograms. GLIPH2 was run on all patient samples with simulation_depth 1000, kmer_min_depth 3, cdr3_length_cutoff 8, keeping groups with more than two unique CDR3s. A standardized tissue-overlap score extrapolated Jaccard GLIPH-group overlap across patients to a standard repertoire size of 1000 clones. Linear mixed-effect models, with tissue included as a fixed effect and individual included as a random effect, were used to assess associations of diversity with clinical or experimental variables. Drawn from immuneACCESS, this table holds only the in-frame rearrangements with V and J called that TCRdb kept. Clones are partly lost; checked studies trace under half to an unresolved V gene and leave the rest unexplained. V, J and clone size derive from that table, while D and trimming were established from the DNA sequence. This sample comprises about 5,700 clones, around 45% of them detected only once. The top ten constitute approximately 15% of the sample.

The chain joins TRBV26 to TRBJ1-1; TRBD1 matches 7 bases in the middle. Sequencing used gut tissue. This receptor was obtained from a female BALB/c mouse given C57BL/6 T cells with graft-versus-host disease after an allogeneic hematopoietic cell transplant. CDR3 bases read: TGTGCCAGCAGTTACAGGGGTCCAGAAGTCTTC. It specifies CASSYRGPEVF. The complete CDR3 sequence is CASSYRGPEVFF.